These 14 T cell receptor beta chains came from one sample sequenced in a study of T cells in Graves' hyperthyroidism and ophthalmopathy. The investigators amplified TCR beta CDR3 regions from RNA transcripts. TCR CDR3 regions were first amplified by RT-PCR with HTBI primers. TCRdb fed the multiplex PCR reads into MiXCR, producing one record per CDR3 protein. The sample includes hundreds of thousands of distinct CDR3 sequences, around 39% of them seen just once. The sequenced material came from blood. The receptor set was obtained from a man in his late teens or twenties with Graves' hyperthyroidism.

About this clonotype itself: A much bigger clone sits one base away, suggesting this may be a read error. The rearrangement links TRBV7-9 to TRBJ2-6, with D possibly being TRBD1 (5 bases). CDR3 size: 14 residues. Germline V gene data show CDR1 as SEHNR and CDR2 as FQNEAQ (reference sequence). The CDR3 DNA reads TGTGCCAGCAGCGGTAACTCTGGGGCCAACGTCCCGACTTTC. It encodes CASSGNSGANVPTF.

Here the CDR3 DNA reads TGTGCCAGCAGCTTCATGCAGGACTTGAATGGCTACACCTTC. As protein: CASSFMQDLNGYTF. The chain couples TRBV7-2 to TRBJ1-2; no firm D call. V lost 3 bases to trimming and J lost 6 bases, with 14 bases between them. The germline V gene has CDR1 SGHTA and CDR2 FQGNSA. The CDR3 runs to 14 residues.

A note on this clonotype: One junction end does not reproduce the germline sequence, and a read error may be involved. The chain uses TRBV7-9 and TRBJ2-7; 9 bases map to TRBD1. Germline CDR1 reads SEHNR; CDR2 reads FQNEAQ (reference sequence). This CDR3 is 15 amino acids long. CDR3: CASSPGQGLDYEQYF. Written as DNA, the CDR3 is TGCGCCAGTTCGCCGGGACAGGGCCTCGACTACGAGCAGTACTTC.

The CDR3 loop reads CASSLTTNEKLFF. CDR3 nucleotides: TGTGCCAGCTCACTGACAACTAATGAAAAACTGTTTTTT. The rearrangement links TRBV7-6 to TRBJ1-4; D gene unclear. The CDR3 is 13 residues long. Trimming took off 8 bases at V and 0 bases at J, with 7 bases between the two ends. The germline gives CDR1 SGHVS, CDR2 FNYEAQ.

The table lists this clonotype with many counts. The V call is TRBV7-9, the J call TRBJ1-4, with 8 positions matching TRBD1. Per germline, CDR1 SEHNR and CDR2 FQNEAQ (reference sequence). The CDR3 totals 15 residues. Trimming removed 0 bases from V and 8 bases from J; junction bases left unmatched: 5. CDR3: CASSLADRGGEKLFF. As DNA, the CDR3 is TGTGCCAGCAGCTTAGCAGACAGGGGCGGCGAAAAACTGTTTTTT.

This clonotype was picked up many times. The chain carries TRBV15 and TRBJ2-5; possible D gene TRBD1, 6 bases. Germline V CDR1 and CDR2: LNHNV, YYDKDF (reference sequence). The CDR3 loop spans 16 amino acids. Trimming removed 3 bases at V and 5 bases at J, with 19 bases between. The CDR3 bases are TGTGCCACCAGCAGTTCCCCGCAGGGGTTAGGGGAGACCCAGTACTTC. Translating it yields CATSSSPQGLGETQYF.

Many counts were recorded for this clonotype. The chain employs TRBV13 and TRBJ1-1, with TRBD1 matching 7 bases. Germline V CDR1 and CDR2: PRHDT, FYEKMQ (reference sequence). After removal of 0 bases from V and 6 bases from J, the junction contained 4 bases not matched to a gene. There are 14 residues in the CDR3. CDR3 sequence: CASSLGTGRPEAFF. Written as DNA, the CDR3 is TGTGCCAGCAGCTTAGGGACAGGGAGGCCTGAAGCTTTCTTT.

This clonotype was recorded a few times. V is TRBV2 and J is TRBJ2-5; D is perhaps TRBD2 (5 bases). Trimming cost V 4 bases and J 3 bases, with 18 bases left between them. In germline, CDR1 is SNHLY, CDR2 FYNNEI. This CDR3 is built from 16 residues. CDR3 loop: CASSGQRRGMEETQYF. The DNA for the CDR3 is TGTGCCAGCAGTGGACAACGAAGAGGGATGGAAGAGACCCAGTACTTC.

Comments on this clonotype: The DNA is left out, because the CDR3 cannot be placed on it with certainty; the CDR3 is given as TCRdb lists it. The chain recombines TRBV10-3 with TRBJ1-6. The V gene's germline CDR1 is ENHRY and CDR2 SYGVKD. The CDR3 sequence runs 15 residues, both termini included. The CDR3 region is CAICSARDGRSPLHF.

This clonotype appeared many times. The chain uses TRBV19 and TRBJ1-5; D remains unclear. Germline assignment: CDR1 LNHDA and CDR2 SQIVND (reference sequence). The CDR3 loop spans 11 amino acids. Trimming took 8 bases from V and 6 from J, leaving 8 bases between them. The CDR3 loop reads CASSGIQPQHF. CDR3 coding DNA: TGTGCCAGTTCGGGGATTCAGCCCCAGCATTTT.

In its sample, this clonotype was seen many times. The rearrangement joins TRBV7-2 to TRBJ1-1, with D uncertain. V was clipped by 5 bases and J by 8 bases, with 12 bases between them. Germline CDR1 and CDR2: SGHTA and FQGNSA. The CDR3 contains 12 residues. CDR3 sequence: CASSPEALEAFF. DNA of the CDR3: TGTGCCAGCAGCCCGGAAGCCTTGGAAGCTTTCTTT.

V is TRBV5-8 and J is TRBJ1-1; D is possibly TRBD1 (5 bases). V lost 4 bases and J lost 8, with 12 bases in between. CDR3 length equals 12 residues. Germline values: CDR1 SGHTS, CDR2 YDEGEE. CDR3 residues: CASSGTTAEAFF. The DNA for the CDR3 is TGTGCCAGCAGCGGGACGACGGCCGAAGCTTTCTTT.

There are many counts of this clonotype. The gene calls are TRBV20-1 and TRBJ1-1, with a weak D call TRBD1 (6 bases). Between the trimmed V and J ends, which lost 5 bases and 2 bases, there was a span of 12 bases. Germline V gene data show CDR1 as DFQATT and CDR2 as SNEGSKA (reference sequence). The CDR3 loop spans 13 amino acids. The DNA for the CDR3 is TGCAGTGCTTGGACAGCCACAAACACTGAAGCTTTCTTT. As protein: CSAWTATNTEAFF.

On this clonotype: The junction and the germline gene differ at one end; a read error may be behind it. The CDR3: CAWSVSARGNEQCF. The CDR3 nucleotides read TGTGCCTGGAGTGTATCCGCCAGGGGGAACGAGCAGTGCTTC. The rearrangement joins TRBV10-1 to TRBJ2-7; 7 positions match TRBD1. Germline V gene lookup returns CDR1 WNHNN and CDR2 SYGVQD (reference sequence). This CDR3 has 14 residues.